The 27 T cell receptor beta chains listed next were all sequenced from one sample in a study of T cells after yellow fever vaccination. TCRdb reprocessed the 5' RACE reads via MiXCR and lists one record per CDR3 protein. The sample shows around 400,000 distinct CDR3 sequences, approximately 10% of them seen only once. This sample comprised PBMCs, obtained on the day of the first yellow fever vaccination. These receptors were obtained from a man younger than 35 who received the YFV17D yellow fever vaccine.

The genes are TRBV2 and TRBJ2-1, with D possibly TRBD2 on 6 matching bases. This CDR3 spans 17 amino acids. CDR1 and CDR2 from the germline V gene are SNHLY and FYNNEI. The V and J ends lost 4 bases and 5 bases respectively, with 21 bases between them. The CDR3 DNA is TGTGCCAGCAGTGGAAAGGACTACATACTGATAAACAATGAGCAGTTCTTC. Amino acids: CASSGKDYILINNEQFF.

This clonotype has just a few counts. The V and J genes are TRBV10-3 and TRBJ1-4; weak D call: TRBD1 (6 bases). Germline values: CDR1 ENHRY, CDR2 SYGVKD. Trimming shortened V by 0 bases and J by 6 bases, and 14 bases separated the two germline ends. This CDR3 is built from 16 residues. For the CDR3, the DNA is TGTGCCATCAGTGAGTCGAGGACAGTAGCTGATGAAAAACTGTTTTTT. As protein: CAISESRTVADEKLFF.

In this sample, this clonotype turned up a few times. The chain combines TRBV6-9 with TRBJ2-5; 13 bases fit TRBD2. CDR1 and CDR2 (germline): MNHGY, SVAAGI. The CDR3 loop spans 18 amino acids. V shed 6 bases and J 1 base; nucleotides not matched to a gene: 11. The CDR3 bases are TGTGCCAGCAGCCCGCGGACTAGCGGGGGAGAGCCCCAAGAGACCCAGTACTTC. Translated: CASSPRTSGGEPQETQYF.

CDR3 in DNA: TGCGCCAGCAGCCCCACTAGCGGGGGTCTCCGCCCTAGCACAGATACGCAGTATTTT. It yields the protein CASSPTSGGLRPSTDTQYF. The genes are TRBV5-1 and TRBJ2-3, with TRBD2 matching 11 bases. The CDR3 has 19 amino acids. Germline CDR1 and CDR2: SGHRS and YFSETQ. Losses at the gene ends were 4 bases for V and 0 bases for J; bases not matched to a gene: 13.

This chain uses TRBV12-3 or TRBV12-4 with TRBJ2-2, with D unclear. V was clipped by 3 bases and J by 7 bases, with 6 bases between them. This CDR3 contains 12 residues. CDR3 protein: CASSFGIGELFF. For the CDR3, the DNA is TGTGCCAGCAGTTTTGGGATCGGGGAGCTGTTTTTT.

The rearrangement joins TRBV20-1 to TRBJ2-2; no reliable D call. This CDR3 region has 12 residues. CDR1 and CDR2 from the germline V gene are DFQATT and SNEGSKA (reference sequence). Trimming took off 2 bases at V and 6 bases at J, with 7 bases between the two ends. The CDR3 DNA is TGCAGTGCTAGACAGTATTCCGGGGAGCTGTTTTTT. Its protein is CSARQYSGELFF.

This clonotype was observed a handful of times. V gene TRBV4-2 combines with J gene TRBJ1-2; 8 nucleotides line up with TRBD1. Germline V gene lookup returns CDR1 LGHNA and CDR2 YNFKEQ. The CDR3 covers 15 residues. Trimming at V came to 2 bases and at J to 4 bases, leaving 6 bases not matched to a gene. CDR3 residues: CASSQQTGEGYGYTF. CDR3 sequence (DNA): TGTGCCAGCAGCCAACAGACAGGGGAAGGCTATGGCTACACCTTC.

The V and J genes are TRBV27 and TRBJ2-5, with D perhaps TRBD1 (6 bases). With 6 bases removed from V and 9 bases from J, the gap between germline ends came to 20 bases. The V gene's germline CDR1 is MNHEY and CDR2 SMNVEV (reference sequence). The CDR3 covers 14 residues. The CDR3 DNA reads as TGTGCCAGCAGGACCGGGACACTGCGTTCGGCCCAGTACTTC. Translating gives CASRTGTLRSAQYF.

Only a few counts were recorded for this clonotype. This chain uses TRBV7-2 with TRBJ2-7; D is perhaps TRBD1 (5 bases). Germline V gives CDR1 SGHTA, CDR2 FQGNSA. CDR3 length equals 14 residues. V gave up 3 bases and J gave up 0 bases, with 9 bases separating them. The CDR3 protein is CASSLQGFSYEQYF. DNA for the CDR3: TGTGCCAGCAGCTTGCAGGGATTCTCCTACGAGCAGTACTTC.

This clonotype was detected a few times. The chain carries TRBV7-8 and TRBJ1-6, with unresolved D. The CDR3 is made up of 15 amino acids. CDR1 SGHVS and CDR2 FQNEAQ come from the germline V gene. V shed 0 bases and J shed 7 bases, with 10 bases lying between them. This CDR3 is CASSLAHKRNSPLHF. CDR3 in DNA: TGTGCCAGCAGCTTAGCGCATAAGCGCAATTCACCCCTCCACTTT.

This clonotype has a handful of counts. V is TRBV27 and J is TRBJ2-7; tentatively, D is TRBD1 or TRBD2 (5 bases each). Trimming stripped 2 bases from V and 5 bases from J, with 13 bases between. This CDR3 has 14 residues. CDR1 is MNHEY, CDR2 SMNVEV, per germline (reference sequence). The DNA of the CDR3 is TGTGCCAGCAGTTTAGGGACCCCCCTGAACGAGCAGTACTTC. It codes for CASSLGTPLNEQYF.

This clonotype was seen only a few times. The rearrangement links TRBV27 to TRBJ1-6; unclear D gene. This CDR3 is 15 amino acids long. Trimming removed 5 bases at V and 1 base at J, with 9 bases between. The germline gives CDR1 MNHEY, CDR2 SMNVEV (reference sequence). CDR3 coding DNA: TGTGCCAGCAGTCCCCCACGGTCCTATAATTCACCCCTCCACTTT. It translates to CASSPPRSYNSPLHF.

There are a few counts of this clonotype. The V call is TRBV5-1, the J call TRBJ2-7, with TRBD1 matching over 10 bases. Germline V CDR1 and CDR2: SGHRS, YFSETQ. With V trimmed by 4 bases and J by 3 bases, 4 bases remained unmatched. This CDR3 spans 14 amino acids. The CDR3 loop reads CASSLGQGYYEQYV. CDR3 nucleotides: TGCGCCAGCAGCCTGGGACAGGGGTACTACGAGCAGTACGTC.

This clonotype was observed a few times. The chain links TRBV19 to TRBJ1-1, with 7 nucleotides matching TRBD1. Germline CDR1 and CDR2: LNHDA and SQIVND (reference sequence). V lost 4 bases, J lost 3 bases, and 14 bases stayed unmatched. The CDR3 length is 17 residues. CDR3 nucleotides: TGTGCCAGTAGTAGCGGGACAGAAGCTTCGTGGGACACTGAAGCTTTCTTT. Its translation: CASSSGTEASWDTEAFF.

The sample holds many counts of this clonotype. The CDR3 DNA follows: TGCGCCAGCAGCTTTTCCAGTTCGTATGAGCAGTTCTTC. It specifies CASSFSSSYEQFF. The chain uses TRBV5-1 and TRBJ2-1; D gene uncertain. With 2 bases removed from V and 8 bases from J, the gap between germline ends came to 11 bases. Germline V gene lookup returns CDR1 SGHRS and CDR2 YFSETQ. This CDR3 has 13 amino acids.

The rearrangement links TRBV6-2 or TRBV6-3 to TRBJ2-5; D not certain. Germline V gene sequence: CDR1 MNHEY, CDR2 SVGEGT. Trimming removed 7 bases from V and 2 bases from J, with 11 bases in between. The CDR3 sequence is 13 residues long. The CDR3 DNA reads TGTGCCAGCACCCACTGGATACAAGAGACCCAGTACTTC. Protein: CASTHWIQETQYF.

This clonotype has a count of ten or more. The chain joins TRBV14 to TRBJ1-1; 9 bases match TRBD1. The V gene's germline CDR1 is SGHDN and CDR2 FVKESK. The CDR3 is 15 residues long. The junction had 8 bases not matched to a gene; V was cut back by 5 bases and J by 4 bases. CDR3 in DNA: TGTGCCAGCAGCTCACAGGGGGCGCAGAGCACTGAAGCTTTCTTT. This encodes CASSSQGAQSTEAFF.

The rearrangement uses TRBV6-5 and TRBJ2-3; D is ambiguous. Germline loops: CDR1 MNHEY, CDR2 SVGAGI. V lost 1 base and J lost 0, with 5 bases in between. The CDR3 totals 14 residues. This CDR3 reads CASSYYESTDTQYF. DNA of the CDR3: TGTGCCAGCAGTTACTATGAAAGCACAGATACGCAGTATTTT.

The chain employs TRBV7-6 and TRBJ1-1; D is unclear. The V and J ends lost 1 base and 1 base respectively, with 13 bases between them. The CDR3 totals 16 residues. Germline loops: CDR1 SGHVS, CDR2 FNYEAQ. The CDR3 DNA reads as TGTGCCAGCAGCTTAGTTGAGGGTAGTACGAACACTGAAGCTTTCTTT. Its translation: CASSLVEGSTNTEAFF. The full variable domain, rest sourced from reference TRBV7-6 and TRBJ1-1, is GAGVSQSPRYKVTKRGQDVALRCDPISGHVSLYWYRQALGQGPEFLTYFNYEAQQDKSGLPNDRFSAERPEGSISTLTIQRTEQRDSAMYRCASSLVEGSTNTEAFFGQGTRLTVV.

There are many counts of this clonotype. The chain combines TRBV5-1 with TRBJ2-3, with D perhaps matching TRBD2 (5 bases). V lost 0 bases and J lost 2, with 10 bases in between. The V gene's germline CDR1 is SGHRS and CDR2 YFSETQ. CDR3 size: 15 residues. The CDR3 reads CASSLDPAVTDTQYF. CDR3 coding DNA: TGCGCCAGCAGCTTGGATCCAGCGGTCACAGATACGCAGTATTTT.

This clonotype has only a few counts. This chain uses TRBV12-3 or TRBV12-4 with TRBJ1-1, with TRBD1 matching 7 bases. V shed 7 bases and J 0 bases; nucleotides not matched to a gene: 14. The CDR3 has 17 amino acids. CDR3 DNA sequence: TGTGCCAGCACCGTACAGGGGCTACTTTCTATGAACACTGAAGCTTTCTTT. Translating gives CASTVQGLLSMNTEAFF.

This clonotype was observed a few times. The chain employs TRBV7-9 and TRBJ2-1; 7 nucleotides agree with TRBD1. CDR1 is SEHNR, CDR2 FQNEAQ, per germline (reference sequence). Unmatched junction bases numbered 12, after V lost 5 bases and J lost 8 bases. The CDR3 runs to 15 residues. The CDR3 nucleotides read TGTGCCAGCAGCCGGACAGGCACACCGATTTATGAGCAGTTCTTC. It translates to CASSRTGTPIYEQFF.

At least ten counts were recorded for this clonotype. The chain's CDR3 is CASSLAYPGRGSNQPQHF. The CDR3, as DNA: TGTGCCAGCAGCTTAGCGTATCCAGGGAGAGGAAGCAATCAGCCCCAGCATTTT. The chain recombines TRBV11-1 with TRBJ1-5, with a weak D call TRBD1 (5 bases). The CDR3 covers 18 residues. Germline-derived CDR1 and CDR2 are SGHAT and FQDESV (reference sequence). Trimming pared 0 bases from V and 1 base from J, leaving 16 bases between.

This clonotype was found many times. The chain is built from TRBV20-1 and TRBJ2-1; 7 bases align to TRBD1. The CDR3 consists of 12 residues. Germline CDR1 reads DFQATT; CDR2 reads SNEGSKA (reference sequence). V trimming: 2 bases; J trimming: 8 bases; junction bases outside the gene matches: 3. The CDR3 region is CSARQGVDEQFF. The CDR3 DNA follows: TGCAGTGCTAGACAGGGGGTCGATGAGCAGTTCTTC.

The table lists this clonotype with a few counts. One end of the junction fails to match germline, which may point to a read error. V is TRBV6-1 and J is TRBJ2-4; 11 bases fit TRBD2. The CDR3 extends over 14 amino acids. Germline V CDR1 and CDR2: MNHNS, SASEGT. The CDR3 region is CASSEVTSGGRSLF. Written as DNA, the CDR3 is TGTGCCAGCAGTGAAGTAACTAGCGGGGGACGGTCCCTTTTC.

This chain uses TRBV4-3 with TRBJ1-6; TRBD1 is a possible D gene (5 bases). The V gene's germline CDR1 is LGHNA and CDR2 YSLEER. The CDR3 consists of 17 residues. With 1 base removed from V and 7 bases from J, the gap between germline ends came to 17 bases. Here the CDR3 DNA reads TGCGCCAGCAGCCAAGGGGACCAGGGAATACGAAATTCACCCCTCCACTTT. The encoded protein is CASSQGDQGIRNSPLHF.

The chain employs TRBV5-4 and TRBJ2-1; 7 bases are shared with TRBD2. The CDR3 contains 19 residues. Germline V gene lookup returns CDR1 SGHNT and CDR2 YYREEE (reference sequence). V trimming: 0 bases; J trimming: 6 bases; junction bases outside the gene matches: 18. The CDR3 nucleotides read TGTGCCAGCAGCTTGGTTTCGTTAGCGGGCCTTGCTGGGGGCAATGAGCAGTTCTTC. This codes for CASSLVSLAGLAGGNEQFF.